Shown below are 4 T cell receptor beta chains from a single sample sequenced in a study of sequential checkpoint blockade in melanoma. Measured with immunoSEQ multiplex PCR; TCRdb has only the in-frame clones, and not every one. The data hold 17,000 or so clones, with more than 75% observed a single time. The treatment denotes: randomized to nivolumab then ipilimumab (arm A) or the reverse (arm B). The sample was CD8+ T cells sorted from blood (inferred from file names), taken from a patient given nivolumab and ipilimumab in sequence. The source is a human donor with melanoma.

The sample holds a few counts of this clone. CDR3 residues: CASSPNFASGANEQYF. CDR3 nucleotide sequence: TGTGCCAGCAGCCCTAACTTTGCCAGCGGAGCCAACGAGCAGTACTTC. The rearrangement uses TRBV9 and TRBJ2-7, with D maybe TRBD2 (5 bases). CDR1 and CDR2 (germline): SGDLS, YYNGEE. This CDR3 region has 16 residues. V lost 4 bases to trimming and J lost 5 bases, with 22 bases between them. Using reference TRBV9 and TRBJ2-7 for the parts outside the CDR3, the full variable domain is DSGVTQTPKHLITATGQRVTLRCSPRSGDLSVYWYQQSLDQGLQFLIQYYNGEERAKGNILERFSAQQFPDLHSELNLSSLELGDSALYFCASSPNFASGANEQYFGPGTRLTVT.

This clone was recorded once. This chain uses TRBV27 with TRBJ2-7, with 7 bases matching TRBD1. Unmatched junction bases numbered 5, after V lost 0 bases and J lost 3 bases. Germline assignment: CDR1 MNHEY and CDR2 SMNVEV (reference sequence). This CDR3 spans 15 amino acids. This CDR3 reads CASSLSWDSHYEQYF. The CDR3 DNA reads TGTGCCAGCAGTTTATCTTGGGACAGCCACTACGAGCAGTACTTC.

The rearrangement joins TRBV4-1 to TRBJ2-7, with 7 bases that match TRBD1. Trimming cost V 4 bases and J 3 bases; bases outside gene matches: 6. The CDR3 covers 14 residues. Germline CDR1 reads MGHRA; CDR2 reads YSYEKL. The CDR3 reads CASSLPGTDYEQYF. The DNA of the CDR3 is TGCGCCAGCAGCCTCCCCGGGACAGACTACGAGCAGTACTTC.

In DNA form, the CDR3 reads TGCGCCAGCAGCCCCGGGGGGGAGGGTGAAAAACTGTTTTTT. Translation: CASSPGGEGEKLFF. The J gene is TRBJ1-4, the V gene TRBV4-1, with TRBD1 as a possible D gene (5 bases). The ends were cut back, 4 bases at V and 7 bases at J, with 13 bases in the middle. CDR1 and CDR2 (germline): MGHRA, YSYEKL. The CDR3 has 14 residues.